What follows are 29 T cell receptor beta chains derived from one specimen sequenced in a study of blood T cell repertoires in COVID-19. TCRdb keeps only in-frame clones here, not all; method: immunoSEQ multiplex PCR. The sample lists under 350,000 clones; approximately 89% were seen once. The sample consisted of PBMCs or T cells enriched from blood (not recorded which). These receptors were obtained from a woman aged 18 to 35 who had recovered from COVID-19.

The chain links TRBV6-5 to TRBJ1-4; 7 nucleotides align to TRBD1. V dropped 2 bases and J dropped 6; count of bases not matched to a gene: 9. Germline loops: CDR1 MNHEY, CDR2 SVGAGI. The CDR3 is made up of 16 amino acids. This CDR3 is CASSYTSGTAHEKLFF. The CDR3 region has the DNA TGTGCCAGCAGTTACACCTCCGGGACAGCCCATGAAAAACTGTTTTTT.

The chain couples TRBV5-5 to TRBJ2-3; D might be TRBD2 (5 bases). The V gene's germline CDR1 is SGHKS and CDR2 YYEKEE (reference sequence). The V end was cut by 4 bases, the J end by 5 bases, with 20 bases between. The CDR3 is 16 residues long. DNA for the CDR3: TGTGCCAGCAGCCTCCGTTTGGGGAGAGAGGGAGATACGCAGTATTTT. As protein: CASSLRLGREGDTQYF.

The chain is built from TRBV2 and TRBJ1-2; a possible D gene is TRBD1 (5 bases). Trimming stripped 1 base from V and 0 bases from J, with 12 bases between. The CDR3 has 16 amino acids. Germline values: CDR1 SNHLY, CDR2 FYNNEI. CDR3 sequence (DNA): TGTGCCAGCAGTGAAGTTTCGGCACAGGCTAACTATGGCTACACCTTC. Translated, it gives CASSEVSAQANYGYTF.

This rearrangement joins TRBV2 to TRBJ1-2, with D possibly matching TRBD1 (5 bases). The germline gives CDR1 SNHLY, CDR2 FYNNEI. This CDR3 contains 15 residues. V lost 2 bases to trimming and J lost 4 bases, with 14 bases between them. The CDR3 loop is CASSETGDISYGYTF. DNA of the CDR3: TGTGCCAGCAGTGAAACGGGGGATATCTCCTATGGCTACACCTTC.

J is TRBJ1-2 and V is TRBV14, with D hard to call. V was pared by 4 bases and J by 2 bases, with 8 bases between. The CDR3 is made up of 13 amino acids. Germline-derived CDR1 and CDR2 are SGHDN and FVKESK. The DNA for the CDR3 is TGTGCCAGCAGCCGGAGCCAGAACTATGGCTACACCTTC. Protein: CASSRSQNYGYTF.

The chain couples TRBV7-2 to TRBJ2-1, with D possibly matching TRBD2 (5 bases). The germline gives CDR1 SGHTA, CDR2 FQGNSA. V was cut by 4 bases and J by 2 bases, with 18 bases left in between. The CDR3 consists of 17 residues. The CDR3 DNA is TGTGCCAGCAGCTCTAGGCCTGACTCGCGGGCCTACAATGAGCAGTTCTTC. Translation: CASSSRPDSRAYNEQFF.

V gene TRBV5-1 combines with J gene TRBJ2-7; 8 nucleotides match TRBD2. The CDR3 is 15 residues long. The J segment lost 3 bases and the V segment lost 2 bases, leaving 7 bases of the junction unmatched. The germline V gene encodes CDR1 SGHRS and CDR2 YFSETQ. The CDR3 reads CASSFTGLAVYEQYF. CDR3 DNA sequence: TGCGCCAGCAGCTTTACCGGACTAGCAGTCTACGAGCAGTACTTC. Together with reference TRBV5-1 and TRBJ2-7, the CDR3 gives the full variable domain: KAGVTQTPRYLIKTRGQQVTLSCSPISGHRSVSWYQQTPGQGLQFLFEYFSETQRNKGNFPGRFSGRQFSNSRSEMNVSTLELGDSALYLCASSFTGLAVYEQYFGPGTRLTVT.

The V gene is TRBV3-1 (or the pseudogene TRBV3-2), the J gene TRBJ2-1, with 11 bases that match TRBD2. V dropped 5 bases and J dropped 5; count of bases not matched to a gene: 2. There are 14 residues in the CDR3. Germline CDR1 LGHDT, CDR2 YNNKEL (reference sequence). In nucleotides, the CDR3 is TGTGCCAGCAGCACACTAGCGGGAGACAATGAGCAGTTCTTC. Translated: CASSTLAGDNEQFF.

The chain recombines TRBV5-4 with TRBJ2-5, with 8 nucleotides matching TRBD1. The V and J ends lost 4 bases and 4 bases, in that order; junction bases with no gene match: 6. Germline lookup yields CDR1 SGHNT and CDR2 YYREEE (reference sequence). The CDR3 is made up of 14 amino acids. In nucleotides, the CDR3 is TGTGCCAGCAGCCCCAGGGGGCCCGGAGAGACCCAGTACTTC. Its protein is CASSPRGPGETQYF.

The V and J genes are TRBV28 and TRBJ1-5; D is possibly TRBD1 (5 bases). V dropped 1 base and J dropped 7 bases, with 14 bases sitting between them. The CDR3 totals 15 residues. Per germline, CDR1 MDHEN and CDR2 SYDVKM. The CDR3 nucleotides read TGTGCCAGCAGTTTATTTCAGGGTTTGTACCAGCCCCAGCATTTT. This translates into CASSLFQGLYQPQHF. Based on the CDR3 plus reference TRBV28 and TRBJ1-5, the full variable domain is DVKVTQSSRYLVKRTGEKVFLECVQDMDHENMFWYRQDPGLGLRLIYFSYDVKMKEKGDIPEGYSVSREKKERFSLILESASTNQTSMYLCASSLFQGLYQPQHFGDGTRLSIL.

This clone has just one count. V and J are TRBV10-3 and TRBJ1-1; no clear D. V shed 4 bases and J shed 11 bases, with 14 bases lying between them. The CDR3 spans 12 residues. Germline V gene sequence: CDR1 ENHRY, CDR2 SYGVKD. As DNA, the CDR3 is TGTGCCATCAGTGGCAAAGACGAGGATGCTTTCTTT. Translation: CAISGKDEDAFF.

CDR3 amino acids: CAWREPGTGNYGYTF. In DNA, the CDR3 is TGTGCCTGGAGGGAGCCCGGGACAGGGAACTATGGCTACACCTTC. The chain uses TRBV30 and TRBJ1-2, with 9 bases aligning to TRBD1. This CDR3 contains 15 residues. Unmatched junction bases numbered 7, after V lost 3 bases and J lost 2 bases. From germline, CDR1 is GTSNPN and CDR2 SVGIG (reference sequence).

This clone was counted at least ten times. The rearrangement links TRBV30 to TRBJ2-2, with 8 bases lining up with TRBD2. V lost 4 bases to trimming and J lost 7 bases; unmatched junction nucleotides: 8. The germline gives CDR1 GTSNPN, CDR2 SVGIG (reference sequence). There are 14 residues in the CDR3. In DNA, the CDR3 is TGTGCCTGGAAAGCGGGAGATTACGGCGGGGAGCTGTTTTTT. Translating it yields CAWKAGDYGGELFF. The full variable domain, with the rest looked up from reference TRBV30 and TRBJ2-2, is SQTIHQWPATLVQPVGSPLSLECTVEGTSNPNLYWYRQAAGRGLQLLFYSVGIGQISSEVPQNLSASRPQDRQFILSSKKLLLSDSGFYLCAWKAGDYGGELFFGEGSRLTVL.

In this sample, this clone turned up a few times. The chain employs TRBV7-9 and TRBJ1-5, with D unresolved. V was cut by 7 bases and J by 7 bases, with 11 bases left in between. From germline, CDR1 is SEHNR and CDR2 FQNEAQ (reference sequence). CDR3 size: 12 residues. The CDR3 here is CASTQTGQPQHF. The CDR3, as DNA: TGTGCCAGCACCCAGACGGGGCAGCCCCAGCATTTT.

The chain uses TRBV20-1 and TRBJ2-1; TRBD2 matches 8 bases. The germline V gene has CDR1 DFQATT and CDR2 SNEGSKA (reference sequence). This CDR3 comprises 11 residues. The chain's CDR3 is CTGGDYNEQFF. Here the CDR3 DNA reads TGCACCGGGGGGGACTACAATGAGCAGTTCTTC.

The rearrangement uses TRBV4-3 and TRBJ1-1; TRBD1 might be the D (6 bases). Germline V gene sequence: CDR1 LGHNA, CDR2 YSLEER. This CDR3 is 16 amino acids long. V lost 3 bases to trimming and J lost 2 bases, with 16 bases between them. The CDR3 coding sequence is TGCGCCAGCAGCCAGGGACCCTGGACAGATAACACTGAAGCTTTCTTT. Its translation: CASSQGPWTDNTEAFF.

This chain connects TRBV27 to TRBJ1-1; 10 bases match TRBD1. This CDR3 spans 15 amino acids. CDR1 MNHEY and CDR2 SMNVEV come from the germline V gene (reference sequence). V was clipped by 5 bases and J by 5 bases; unmatched bases: 8. CDR3 protein: CASSPNRDRGTEAFF. The CDR3 coding sequence is TGTGCCAGCAGTCCGAACCGGGACAGGGGAACTGAAGCTTTCTTT.

V is TRBV9 and J is TRBJ2-2, with no clear D. The germline CDR1 and CDR2 sequences are SGDLS and YYNGEE. Trimming removed 0 bases at V and 5 bases at J, with 11 bases between. The CDR3 runs to 15 residues. CDR3 coding DNA: TGTGCCAGCAGCGTAGCCCCGTCCTTTACCGGGGAGCTGTTTTTT. This translates into CASSVAPSFTGELFF.

This clone was recorded once. The chain recombines TRBV5-1 with TRBJ2-3, with no clear D. Germline loops: CDR1 SGHRS, CDR2 YFSETQ. The CDR3 loop spans 15 amino acids. Trimming shortened V by 0 bases and J by 5 bases, and 13 bases separated the two germline ends. DNA for the CDR3: TGCGCCAGCAGCTTGGTCCACAGTCACGGAGATACGCAGTATTTT. This codes for CASSLVHSHGDTQYF.

V gene TRBV5-1 combines with J gene TRBJ1-2, with D possibly matching TRBD1 (5 bases). V shed 1 base and J shed 7 bases, with 20 bases lying between them. This CDR3 contains 16 residues. The germline gives CDR1 SGHRS, CDR2 YFSETQ. The CDR3 reads CASSLSGGIRLGGYTF. In DNA, the CDR3 is TGCGCCAGCAGCTTGTCGGGGGGTATAAGATTAGGTGGCTACACCTTC.

The genes are TRBV5-1 and TRBJ2-7; TRBD2 aligns across 10 bases. The J segment lost 4 bases and the V segment lost 5 bases, leaving 3 bases of the junction unmatched. Germline CDR1 and CDR2: SGHRS and YFSETQ. The CDR3 consists of 13 residues. The CDR3 sequence: CASRGTSAYEQYF. The CDR3 region has the DNA TGCGCCAGCAGAGGGACTAGCGCGTACGAGCAGTACTTC.

The chain combines TRBV27 with TRBJ1-5, with a tentative D call TRBD1 (6 bases). The germline gives CDR1 MNHEY, CDR2 SMNVEV (reference sequence). V dropped 5 bases and J dropped 1 base, with 18 bases sitting between them. The CDR3 has 17 amino acids. CDR3 amino acids: CASSPWAGDGSNQPQHF. The CDR3, as DNA: TGTGCCAGCAGTCCCTGGGCAGGGGACGGAAGCAATCAGCCCCAGCATTTT.

This clone was found a few times. The chain carries TRBV9 and TRBJ2-7; 8 nucleotides align to TRBD2. The CDR3 consists of 14 residues. The germline gives CDR1 SGDLS, CDR2 YYNGEE. V lost 3 bases and J lost 3; bases outside the gene matches: 5. The CDR3 DNA reads TGTGCCAGCAGCGGCCGGGAGGGGCACTACGAGCAGTACTTC. Amino acids: CASSGREGHYEQYF.

The chain is built from TRBV10-2 and TRBJ1-5; D ambiguous. The germline CDR1 and CDR2 sequences are WSHSY and SAAADI. The CDR3 covers 14 residues. The V end was cut by 5 bases, the J end by 0 bases, with 8 bases between. The chain's CDR3 is CASSSGYSNQPQHF. The CDR3 region has the DNA TGCGCCAGCAGTTCCGGGTATAGCAATCAGCCCCAGCATTTT.

The chain couples TRBV4-1 to TRBJ2-1, with 7 bases fitting TRBD1. Germline lookup yields CDR1 MGHRA and CDR2 YSYEKL. V dropped 1 base and J dropped 4; count of bases not matched to a gene: 7. The CDR3 covers 16 residues. Here the CDR3 DNA reads TGCGCCAGCAGCCAAGTTGGCGCAGGGGGATACAATGAGCAGTTCTTC. This codes for CASSQVGAGGYNEQFF.

This sequence joins TRBV12-3 or TRBV12-4 and TRBJ2-7, with D possibly TRBD1 on 6 matching bases. CDR3 size: 12 residues. V was trimmed by 4 bases and J by 5 bases, leaving 9 bases between them. CDR3 in DNA: TGTGCCAGCAGTTATACAGGGAACGAGCAGTACTTC. This encodes CASSYTGNEQYF.

The sample holds one count of this clone. J is TRBJ2-7 and V is TRBV7-2; 11 bases line up with TRBD2. J lost 3 bases, V lost 3 bases, and 4 bases had no gene match. Germline values: CDR1 SGHTA, CDR2 FQGNSA. The CDR3 contains 15 residues. Written as DNA, the CDR3 is TGTGCCAGCAGCTTTACTAGCGGGAGTTACTACGAGCAGTACTTC. This encodes CASSFTSGSYYEQYF.

The chain combines TRBV6-5 with TRBJ2-5, with a weak D call TRBD1 (6 bases). V lost 9 bases and J lost 4, with 15 bases in between. This CDR3 is 13 amino acids long. Germline assignment: CDR1 MNHEY and CDR2 SVGAGI. The CDR3 here is CASLRVGGETQYF. CDR3 sequence (DNA): TGTGCCAGTCTCAGGGTAGGGGGAGAGACCCAGTACTTC.

V and J are TRBV27 and TRBJ1-1; a possible D gene is TRBD1 (5 bases). Trimming removed 5 bases at V and 5 bases at J, with 15 bases between. Looked up from germline, CDR1 is MNHEY and CDR2 is SMNVEV (reference sequence). This CDR3 comprises 14 residues. Here the CDR3 reads CASSLWAGRTEAFF. CDR3 DNA sequence: TGTGCCAGCAGTCTTTGGGCAGGGAGGACTGAAGCTTTCTTT.